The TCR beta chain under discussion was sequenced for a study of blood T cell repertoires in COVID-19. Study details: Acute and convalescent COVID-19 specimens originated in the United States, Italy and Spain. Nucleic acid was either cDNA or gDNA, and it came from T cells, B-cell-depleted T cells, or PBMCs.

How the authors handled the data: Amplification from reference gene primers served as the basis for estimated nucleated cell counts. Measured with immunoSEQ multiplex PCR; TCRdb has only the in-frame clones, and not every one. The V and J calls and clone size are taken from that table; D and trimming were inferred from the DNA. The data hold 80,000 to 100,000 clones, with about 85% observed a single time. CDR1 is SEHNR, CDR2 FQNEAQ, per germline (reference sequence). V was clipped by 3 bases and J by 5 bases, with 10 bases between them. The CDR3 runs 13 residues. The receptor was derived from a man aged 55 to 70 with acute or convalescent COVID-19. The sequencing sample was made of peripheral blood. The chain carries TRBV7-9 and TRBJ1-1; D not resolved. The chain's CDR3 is CASSLEDGTEAFF. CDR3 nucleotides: TGTGCCAGCAGCTTGGAAGACGGGACTGAAGCTTTCTTT.